Detailed here is one TCR beta chain. Its matching antigen is unknown. The data were taken from a study of glioma-infiltrating T cells after dendritic cell vaccination. Study-level background: Patients received autologous tumor lysate-pulsed dendritic cell vaccination between 2003 and 2012. Autologous tumor lysate was loaded overnight onto monocyte-derived dendritic cells grown less than 8 days with IL-4 and GM-CSF. Study-wide results and caveats: Complete blood and tumor specimen sets were limited to few patients.

The CDR3 is made up of 13 amino acids. Trimming pared 1 base from V and 5 bases from J, leaving 8 bases between. Per the germline V gene, CDR1 is SGHTA and CDR2 is FQGNSA. Amplification used 60 V beta primers and 13 J beta primers. This table comes from immunoSEQ multiplex PCR, and its TCRdb copy is limited to in-frame clones, with some not included. Among roughly 47,000 clones listed, roughly 87% were seen once. This TCR derives from a human donor with glioblastoma. Here the sequenced sample was blood, taken before dendritic cell vaccination. The chain combines TRBV7-2 with TRBJ1-2, with D uncertain. CDR3: CASSLVGEYGYTF. The CDR3 bases are TGTGCCAGCAGCTTAGTGGGCGAATATGGCTACACCTTC.